These T cell receptor beta chains were read from a single sample in a study of a mutant IDH1 vaccine in newly diagnosed glioma. No cognate antigen is known for these TCRs. Assay used: immunoSEQ multiplex PCR; TCRdb lists only in-frame clones, some missing. The sample contains about 65,000 clones, about 88% of which appear only once. The input for sequencing was PBMCs, taken from a glioma patient whose treatment included an IDH1 peptide vaccine. The source is a man aged 25 to 40 with glioma. The CDR3 runs from the conserved cysteine through the conserved F or W. D genes are given only for firm matches. Clone size is shown for a subset of rows, as once, few, many or a class of expanded clone.

NA	TRBV7-9	TRBJ2-5	TRBD1	TGTGCCAGCAGCAGGGGGCGAAGGGAGACCCAGTACTTC	CASSRGRRETQYF
NA	TRBV4-2	TRBJ2-7	NA	TGTGCCAGCAGCCAAGGTCCCGGGGACAACCCCTACGAGCAGTACTTC	CASSQGPGDNPYEQYF
NA	TRBV9	TRBJ1-6	NA	TGTGCCAGCAGCGGCAACCGGGCACCACCCAATTCACCCCTCCACTTT	CASSGNRAPPNSPLHF
NA	TRBV7-6	TRBJ1-2	TRBD1	TGTGCCAGCAGCTTAGCCCTATACCGGACAGGGGGTGGTGGCTACACCTTC	CASSLALYRTGGGGYTF
NA	TRBV9	TRBJ1-2	NA	TGTGCCAGCAGCGATGAGGCAGCCGGACGCGCCGGCTACACCTTC	CASSDEAAGRAGYTF
NA	TRBV6-4	TRBJ2-3	NA	TGTGCCGGGGGTGGAGCCGGCACAGATACGCAGTATTTT	CAGGGAGTDTQYF
few	TRBV6-1	TRBJ2-1	TRBD2	TGTGCCAGCAAAAAACTAGCGGGGCCCTACAATGAGCAGTTCTTC	CASKKLAGPYNEQFF
NA	TRBV7-8	TRBJ1-2	NA	TGTGCCAGCAGCTTAGTTGGGGGTGGAGTGGATGGCTACACCTTC	CASSLVGGGVDGYTF
NA	TRBV11-2	TRBJ1-1	NA	TGTGCCAGCAGCTTAGGGGTCGGGATCACAGCTTTCTTT	CASSLGVGITAFF
NA	TRBV2	TRBJ1-5	TRBD1	TGTGCCAGCAGTTACGAACAGGGGTACAATCAGCCCCAGCATTTT	CASSYEQGYNQPQHF
few	TRBV29-1	TRBJ1-1	NA	TGCAGCGGGGAGGACACAAACACTGAAGCTTTCTTT	CSGEDTNTEAFF
NA	TRBV5-1	TRBJ2-1	NA	TGCGCCAGCAGCGGGGACTTCACAACCTACAATGAGCAGTTCTTC	CASSGDFTTYNEQFF
NA	TRBV21-1	TRBJ2-4	NA	TGTGCCAGCAGAACAGGGTACTTAGCCAAAAACATTCAGTACTTC	CASRTGYLAKNIQYF
NA	TRBV10-1	TRBJ2-1	NA	TGCGCCAGCAGTGAGTCGTACGGACTGAATGAGCAGTTCTTC	CASSESYGLNEQFF
NA	TRBV25-1	TRBJ1-2	NA	TGTGCCAGCAGCTTCCGGGACGGGCCGCTATGGAGCTACACCTTC	CASSFRDGPLWSYTF
NA	TRBV27	TRBJ1-2	NA	TGTGCCAGCAGTTTAGACAGCGCCAACTATGGCTACACCTTC	CASSLDSANYGYTF
NA	TRBV7-8	TRBJ2-5	TRBD1	TGTGCCAGCAGCTTAGTAGACAGGGATCGGTACTTC	CASSLVDRDRYF
NA	TRBV9	TRBJ2-3	TRBD2	TGTGCCAGCAGCACCCGCGGGCTAGCGGGGGGAGGAATGAGCACAGATACGCAGTATTTT	CASSTRGLAGGGMSTDTQYF
NA	TRBV11-2	TRBJ2-5	NA	TGTGCCAGCAGCCCCTTCGGGGCAGATGGAGAGACCCAGTACTTC	CASSPFGADGETQYF
few	TRBV21-1	TRBJ2-7	NA	TGTGCCAGCGCGGGGGACAGGGGGCCCCTCTCCTACGAGCAGTACTTC	CASAGDRGPLSYEQYF
NA	TRBV25-1	TRBJ2-7	NA	TGTGCCAGCAGTGATTGGACGGCCTACGAGCAGTACTTC	CASSDWTAYEQYF
NA	TRBV28	TRBJ1-4	TRBD1	TGTGCCAGCAATGATCCGTCCCGGCAGGGGGAAAAAATGGAGTTTTTT	CASNDPSRQGEKMEFF
NA	TRBV5-5	TRBJ2-7	NA	TGTGCCAGCAGCTTGGAGAGGCAATCCCACGAGCAGTACTTC	CASSLERQSHEQYF
NA	TRBV7-6	TRBJ1-4	NA	TGTGCCAGCAGCCCCGGACCAATTGCAACTAATGAAAAACTGTTTTTT	CASSPGPIATNEKLFF
NA	TRBV6-6	TRBJ1-1	TRBD1	TGTGCCAGCATTAATGACAGGGGGATCGAGACTGAAGCTTTCTTT	CASINDRGIETEAFF
NA	TRBV5-4	TRBJ1-5	NA	TGTGCCAGCAGCTTGGATAGGGCTCAGCCCCAGCATTTT	CASSLDRAQPQHF
NA	TRBV18	TRBJ1-4	NA	TGTGCCAGCTCACCAACTACAGAAAAACTGTTTTTT	CASSPTTEKLFF
NA	TRBV4-1	TRBJ2-7	NA	TGCGCCAGCAGCCAAAGGACGGGTGGGGGGAGCTCCTACGAGCAGTACTTC	CASSQRTGGGSSYEQYF
NA	TRBV19	TRBJ1-2	TRBD1	TGTGCCAGTAGCGGAGACAGGGTTGGAGGCTACACCTTC	CASSGDRVGGYTF